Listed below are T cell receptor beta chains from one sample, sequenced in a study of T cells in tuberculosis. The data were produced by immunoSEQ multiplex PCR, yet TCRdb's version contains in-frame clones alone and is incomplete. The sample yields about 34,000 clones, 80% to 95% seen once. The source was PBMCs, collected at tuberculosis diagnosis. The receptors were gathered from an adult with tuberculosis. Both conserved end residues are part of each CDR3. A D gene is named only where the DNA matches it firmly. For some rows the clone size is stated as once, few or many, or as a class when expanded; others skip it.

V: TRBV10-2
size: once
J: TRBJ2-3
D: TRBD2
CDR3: CASSGGGLAGATDTQYF
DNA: TGCGCCAGCAGTGGGGGGGGACTAGCGGGGGCCACAGATACGCAGTATTTT

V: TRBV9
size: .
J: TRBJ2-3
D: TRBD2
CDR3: CASSVAGRGTDTQYF
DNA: TGTGCCAGCAGCGTTGCCGGGAGGGGGACAGATACGCAGTATTTT

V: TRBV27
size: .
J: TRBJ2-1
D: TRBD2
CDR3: CASRLRRGPRLAGVGDNEQFF
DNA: TGTGCCAGCAGACTCCGGAGGGGACCCCGACTAGCGGGAGTTGGCGACAATGAGCAGTTCTTC

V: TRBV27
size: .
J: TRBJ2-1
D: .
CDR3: CASTLGGQQFF
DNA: TGTGCCAGCACCCTAGGAGGACAGCAGTTCTTC

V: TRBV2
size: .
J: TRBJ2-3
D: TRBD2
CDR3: CASKELAGGNDDTQYF
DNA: TGTGCCAGCAAAGAACTAGCGGGAGGTAATGACGATACGCAGTATTTT

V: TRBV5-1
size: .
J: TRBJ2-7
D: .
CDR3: CASSLGPGVGYEQYF
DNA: TGCGCCAGCAGCTTGGGTCCAGGGGTGGGGTACGAGCAGTACTTC

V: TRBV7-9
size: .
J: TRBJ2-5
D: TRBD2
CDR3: CASSFPTSGYQETQYF
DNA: TGTGCCAGCAGCTTCCCGACTAGCGGGTACCAAGAGACCCAGTACTTC

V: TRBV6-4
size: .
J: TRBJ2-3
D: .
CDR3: CASSEGAGAGADTQYF
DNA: TGTGCCAGCAGTGAAGGGGCGGGGGCCGGAGCAGATACGCAGTATTTT

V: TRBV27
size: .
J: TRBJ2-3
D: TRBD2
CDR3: CASSLYSGWRGGNTDTQYF
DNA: TGTGCCAGCAGTTTATATTCTGGGTGGCGGGGGGGCAACACAGATACGCAGTATTTT

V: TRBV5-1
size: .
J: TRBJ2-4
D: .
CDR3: CASALRPGDDFDQAKNIQYF
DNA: TGCGCCAGCGCCCTACGTCCGGGGGACGACTTTGACCAAGCCAAAAACATTCAGTACTTC

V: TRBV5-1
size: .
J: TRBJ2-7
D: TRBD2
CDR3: CASSSGTSSYEQYF
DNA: TGCGCCAGCAGCTCCGGGACTAGCTCCTACGAGCAGTACTTC

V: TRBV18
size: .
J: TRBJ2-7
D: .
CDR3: CASSPITSSYEQYF
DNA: TGTGCCAGCTCACCAATCACTAGCTCCTACGAGCAGTACTTC

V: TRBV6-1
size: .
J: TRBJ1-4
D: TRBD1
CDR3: CAGRGQGGFSEKLFF
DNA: TGTGCCGGTCGGGGACAGGGGGGTTTCAGTGAAAAACTGTTTTTT

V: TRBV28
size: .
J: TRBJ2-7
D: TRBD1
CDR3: CASSFALGQAHNSYEQYF
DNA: TGTGCCAGCAGTTTTGCCCTCGGACAGGCTCATAACTCCTACGAGCAGTACTTC

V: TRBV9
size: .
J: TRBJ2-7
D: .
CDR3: CASSVSDTSYEQYF
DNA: TGTGCCAGCAGCGTCTCGGACACCTCCTACGAGCAGTACTTC

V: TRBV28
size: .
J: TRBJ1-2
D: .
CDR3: CASSSAQVIYGYTF
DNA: TGTGCCAGCAGTTCAGCACAGGTTATCTATGGCTACACCTTC

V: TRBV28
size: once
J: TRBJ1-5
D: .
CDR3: CASSTGGAVQPQHF
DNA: TGTGCCAGCAGCACGGGGGGGGCGGTTCAGCCCCAGCATTTT

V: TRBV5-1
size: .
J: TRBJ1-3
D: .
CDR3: CASSSDSSGNTIYF
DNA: TGCGCCAGCAGCTCGGACAGCTCTGGAAACACCATATATTTT

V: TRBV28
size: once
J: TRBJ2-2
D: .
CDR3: CASSLRDTPPGELFF
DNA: TGTGCCAGCAGTTTACGGGACACCCCCCCCGGGGAGCTGTTTTTT

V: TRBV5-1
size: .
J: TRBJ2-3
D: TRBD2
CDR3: CASSFVSGRVDTQYF
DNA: TGCGCCAGCAGCTTTGTTAGCGGGAGAGTGGATACGCAGTATTTT

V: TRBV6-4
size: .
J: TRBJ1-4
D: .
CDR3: CASSDRSTNEKLFF
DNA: TGTGCCAGCAGTGACCGGTCAACTAATGAAAAACTGTTTTTT

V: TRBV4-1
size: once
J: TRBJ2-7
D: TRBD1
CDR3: CASSQAGTGFFYEQYF
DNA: TGCGCCAGCAGCCAAGCCGGGACAGGGTTTTTCTACGAGCAGTACTTC

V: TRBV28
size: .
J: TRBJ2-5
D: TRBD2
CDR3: CASSYRLLQAGGDQETQYF
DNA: TGTGCCAGCAGTTACCGTCTTCTACAAGCGGGAGGAGATCAAGAGACCCAGTACTTC

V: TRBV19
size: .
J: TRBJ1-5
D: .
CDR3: CASTSPPGAVNQPQHF
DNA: TGTGCCAGTACTTCCCCCCCTGGGGCAGTCAATCAGCCCCAGCATTTT

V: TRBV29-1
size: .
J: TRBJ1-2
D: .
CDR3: CSAPVGPYGYTF
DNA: TGCAGCGCCCCCGTGGGGCCTTATGGCTACACCTTC

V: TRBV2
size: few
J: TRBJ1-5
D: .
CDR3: CASSSGVYSNQPQHF
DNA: TGTGCCAGCAGTAGCGGGGTTTATAGCAATCAGCCCCAGCATTTT

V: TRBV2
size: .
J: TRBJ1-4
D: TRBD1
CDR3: CASTEDRGYEKLFF
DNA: TGTGCCAGCACTGAGGACAGGGGCTATGAAAAACTGTTTTTT

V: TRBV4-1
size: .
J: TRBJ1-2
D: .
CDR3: CASSPGGENYGYTF
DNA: TGCGCCAGCAGCCCCGGGGGGGAGAACTATGGCTACACCTTC

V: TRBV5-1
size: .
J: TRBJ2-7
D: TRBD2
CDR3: CASSAASGSLEQYF
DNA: TGCGCCAGCAGCGCCGCTAGCGGGAGCTTAGAGCAGTACTTC

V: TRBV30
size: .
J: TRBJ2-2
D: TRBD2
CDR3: CAWTNAKRGARTGELFF
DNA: TGTGCCTGGACAAACGCTAAGCGGGGGGCTCGGACCGGGGAGCTGTTTTTT

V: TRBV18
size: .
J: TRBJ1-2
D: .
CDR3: CASSPGGGTYGYTF
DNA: TGTGCCAGCTCACCAGGGGGAGGGACCTATGGCTACACCTTC

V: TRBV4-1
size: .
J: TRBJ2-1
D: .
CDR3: CASSQGPGTYNEQFF
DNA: TGCGCCAGCAGCCAAGGACCGGGGACCTACAATGAGCAGTTCTTC

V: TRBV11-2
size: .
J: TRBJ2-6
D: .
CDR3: CASSLDGAPRSGANVLTF
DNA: TGTGCCAGCAGTTTAGATGGGGCGCCCAGGTCTGGGGCCAACGTCCTGACTTTC

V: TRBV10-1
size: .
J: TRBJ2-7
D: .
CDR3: CASSSGQSYEQYF
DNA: TGCGCCAGCAGTTCCGGACAGTCCTACGAGCAGTACTTC

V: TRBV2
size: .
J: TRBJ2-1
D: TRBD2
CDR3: CASSDTAGGFGREQFF
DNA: TGTGCCAGCAGTGATACGGCGGGGGGGTTTGGTCGTGAGCAGTTCTTC

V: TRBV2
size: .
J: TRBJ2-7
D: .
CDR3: CASGEEAGSEQYF
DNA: TGTGCCAGCGGCGAGGAGGCAGGCTCCGAGCAGTACTTC

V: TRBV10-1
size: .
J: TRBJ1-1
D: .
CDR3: CASRQSMNTEAFF
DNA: TGCGCCAGCAGACAGAGTATGAACACTGAAGCTTTCTTT

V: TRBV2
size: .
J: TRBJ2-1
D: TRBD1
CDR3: CASSLPGQGYNEQFF
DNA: TGTGCCAGCAGTCTACCGGGACAGGGGTACAATGAGCAGTTCTTC

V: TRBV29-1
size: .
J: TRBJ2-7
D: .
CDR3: CSVVAGSYEQYF
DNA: TGCAGCGTTGTTGCGGGCTCCTACGAGCAGTACTTC

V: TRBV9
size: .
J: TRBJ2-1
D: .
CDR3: CASSPRWGSTSNEQFF
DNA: TGTGCCAGCAGCCCTCGGTGGGGCTCAACCTCGAATGAGCAGTTCTTC

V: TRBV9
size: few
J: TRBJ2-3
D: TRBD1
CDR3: CASSAEGQGADTQYF
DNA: TGTGCCAGCAGCGCGGAAGGACAGGGAGCGGATACGCAGTATTTT

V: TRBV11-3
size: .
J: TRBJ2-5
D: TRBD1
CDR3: CASSPRTGPGETQYF
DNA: TGTGCCAGCAGCCCCCGGACAGGCCCAGGGGAGACCCAGTACTTC

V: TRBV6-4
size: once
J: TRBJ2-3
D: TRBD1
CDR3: CASRRDRATDTQYF
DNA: TGTGCCAGCAGGAGGGACAGGGCCACAGATACGCAGTATTTT

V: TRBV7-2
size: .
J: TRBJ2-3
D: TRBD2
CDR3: CASSLVTAGGPADTQYF
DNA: TGTGCCAGCAGCTTAGTGACGGCGGGAGGGCCTGCAGATACGCAGTATTTT

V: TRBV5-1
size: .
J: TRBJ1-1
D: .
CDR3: CASSLAQQGEAFF
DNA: TGCGCCAGCAGCTTGGCTCAACAGGGAGAAGCTTTCTTT

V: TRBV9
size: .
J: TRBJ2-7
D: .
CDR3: CASSVDLGEGYEQYF
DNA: TGTGCCAGCAGCGTAGACTTAGGGGAAGGCTACGAGCAGTACTTC

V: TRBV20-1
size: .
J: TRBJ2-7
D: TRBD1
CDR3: CSAVTGDEQYF
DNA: TGCAGTGCAGTAACAGGGGACGAGCAGTACTTC

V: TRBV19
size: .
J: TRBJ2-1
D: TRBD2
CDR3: CASSVGGSSYNEQFF
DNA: TGTGCCAGTAGTGTCGGGGGGAGCTCCTACAATGAGCAGTTCTTC

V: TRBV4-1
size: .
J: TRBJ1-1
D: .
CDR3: CASSPTGVNTEAFF
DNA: TGCGCCAGCAGCCCGACGGGGGTGAACACTGAAGCTTTCTTT

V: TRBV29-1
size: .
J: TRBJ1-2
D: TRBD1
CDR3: CSVEDSAGGAEFGYTF
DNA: TGCAGCGTTGAAGATTCAGCAGGGGGCGCGGAGTTTGGCTACACCTTC

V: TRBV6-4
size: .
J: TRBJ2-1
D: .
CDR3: CASSDRAGAYNEQFF
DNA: TGTGCCAGCAGTGACAGAGCGGGTGCCTACAATGAGCAGTTCTTC

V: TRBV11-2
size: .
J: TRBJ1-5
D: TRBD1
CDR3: CASSLGGTDNQPQHF
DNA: TGTGCCAGCAGCTTAGGGGGGACAGACAATCAGCCCCAGCATTTT

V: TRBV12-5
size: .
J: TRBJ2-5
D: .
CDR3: CASGSSGVETQYF
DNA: TGTGCTAGTGGTTCGTCCGGGGTGGAGACCCAGTACTTC

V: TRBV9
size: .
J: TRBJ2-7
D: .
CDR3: CASSPNQRSYEQYF
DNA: TGTGCCAGCAGCCCCAACCAGCGGAGCTACGAGCAGTACTTC

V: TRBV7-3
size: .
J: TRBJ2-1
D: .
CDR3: CASSLGLTNEQFF
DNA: TGTGCCAGCAGCTTAGGTCTAACCAATGAGCAGTTCTTC

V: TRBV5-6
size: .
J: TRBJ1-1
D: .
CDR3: CASSLAGAMNTEAFF
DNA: TGCGCCAGCAGCTTGGCAGGGGCCATGAACACTGAAGCTTTCTTT

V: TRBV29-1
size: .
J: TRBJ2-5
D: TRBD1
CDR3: CSVGDRVLRETQYF
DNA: TGCAGCGTGGGGGACAGGGTGCTTCGGGAGACCCAGTACTTC

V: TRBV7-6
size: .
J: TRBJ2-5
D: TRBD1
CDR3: CASSLAVGGSETQYF
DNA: TGTGCCAGCAGCTTAGCGGTAGGGGGCTCAGAGACCCAGTACTTC

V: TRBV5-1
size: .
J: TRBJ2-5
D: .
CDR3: CASSLGGGRETQYF
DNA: TGCGCCAGCAGCTTGGGAGGGGGTCGGGAGACCCAGTACTTC

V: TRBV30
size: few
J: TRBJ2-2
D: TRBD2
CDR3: CAWSLRLAGGPNTGELFF
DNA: TGTGCCTGGAGCCTCCGACTAGCGGGAGGGCCAAACACCGGGGAGCTGTTTTTT